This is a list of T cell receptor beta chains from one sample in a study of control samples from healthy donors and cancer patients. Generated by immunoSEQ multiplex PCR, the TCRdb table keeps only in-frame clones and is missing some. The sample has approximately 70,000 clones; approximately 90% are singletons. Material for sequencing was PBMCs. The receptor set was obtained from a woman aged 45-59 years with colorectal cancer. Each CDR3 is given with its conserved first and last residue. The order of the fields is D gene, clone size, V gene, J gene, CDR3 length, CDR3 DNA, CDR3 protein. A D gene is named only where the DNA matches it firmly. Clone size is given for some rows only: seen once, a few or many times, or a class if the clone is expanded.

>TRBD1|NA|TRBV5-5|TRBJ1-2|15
TGTGCCAGCAGCTTCGACAGGGGTACTAACTATGGCTACACCTTC
CASSFDRGTNYGYTF
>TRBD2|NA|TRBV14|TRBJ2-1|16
TGTGCCAGCAGCCAAAAGGCGTCTAGCGGATACAATGAGCAGTTCTTC
CASSQKASSGYNEQFF
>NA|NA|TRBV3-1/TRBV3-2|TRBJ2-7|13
TGTGCCAGCAGCCAAGGTCGAGCCTACGAGCAGTACTTC
CASSQGRAYEQYF
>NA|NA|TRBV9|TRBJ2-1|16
TGTGCCAGCAGCCTCCTGATTTCAGCCCCCTACAATGAGCAGTTCTTC
CASSLLISAPYNEQFF
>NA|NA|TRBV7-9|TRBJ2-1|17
TGTGCCAGCAGCTTAGTTTCTGGGACCGCGTCCTACAATGAGCAGTTCTTC
CASSLVSGTASYNEQFF
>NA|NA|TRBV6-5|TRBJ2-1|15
TGTGCCAGCAGCCGAACGCAGGGACGCGGCTATGAGCAGTTCTTC
CASSRTQGRGYEQFF
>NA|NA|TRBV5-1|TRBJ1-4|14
TGCGCCAGCAGCTTGGGCCGCTATAATGAAAAACTGTTTTTT
CASSLGRYNEKLFF
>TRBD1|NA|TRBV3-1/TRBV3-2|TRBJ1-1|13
TGTGCCAGCAGTCGACAGGGTCACACTGAAGCTTTCTTT
CASSRQGHTEAFF
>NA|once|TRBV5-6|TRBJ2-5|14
TGTGCCAGCAGCTTTAGCAGTAATCAAGAGACCCAGTACTTC
CASSFSSNQETQYF
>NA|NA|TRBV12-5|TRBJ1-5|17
TGCGCTAGTGGTTTGGTCCGTTTAGGGGATAGCAATCAGCCCCAGCATTTT
CASGLVRLGDSNQPQHF
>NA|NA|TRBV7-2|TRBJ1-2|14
TGTGCCGGAGCCAGAAATGCCGCTAACTATGGCTACACCTTC
CAGARNAANYGYTF
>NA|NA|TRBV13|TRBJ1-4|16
TGTGCCAGCAGCGTGCGCTTCCGGGACGATCAGGAAAAACTGTTTTTT
CASSVRFRDDQEKLFF
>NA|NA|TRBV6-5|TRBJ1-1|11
TGTGCCAGCAGAAGGACAGCGCAAGCTTTCTTT
CASRRTAQAFF
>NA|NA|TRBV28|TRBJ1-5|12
TGTGCCAGCACCCAGGGCAATCAGCCCCAGCATTTT
CASTQGNQPQHF
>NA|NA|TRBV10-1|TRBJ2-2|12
TGCGCCAGCAGGGCGAACACCGGGGAGCTGTTTTTT
CASRANTGELFF
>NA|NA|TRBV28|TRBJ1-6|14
TGTGCCAGCAGTTTACTGGGGACTCTATCACCCCTCCACTTT
CASSLLGTLSPLHF